This T cell receptor beta chain was captured by sequencing in a study of cytomegalovirus exposure and HLA in healthy donors. In the case of this clone: Its specificity is unknown.

Study-level findings and limits: An analysis done earlier found most TCR beta V segments productive about 90% or about 30% of the time.

With 5 bases removed from V and 8 bases from J, the gap between germline ends came to 13 bases. The CDR3 has 13 residues. Germline loops: CDR1 LNHDA, CDR2 SQIVND (reference sequence). PCR was performed using 60 Vbeta and 13 Jbeta primers. Clones were read by immunoSEQ multiplex PCR, and TCRdb kept only the in-frame ones, dropping some. The sample includes 130,000 to 150,000 clones, around three quarters of them seen just once. The source is a woman in her forties in good health and CMV-seropositive. Sequencing was done on a sample of PBMCs. This chain uses TRBV19 with TRBJ2-1; the D gene is possibly TRBD1 (6 bases). The CDR3 sequence: CASSVPGVYEQFF. CDR3 bases: TGTGCCAGTAGTGTGCCAGGGGTCTATGAGCAGTTCTTC.